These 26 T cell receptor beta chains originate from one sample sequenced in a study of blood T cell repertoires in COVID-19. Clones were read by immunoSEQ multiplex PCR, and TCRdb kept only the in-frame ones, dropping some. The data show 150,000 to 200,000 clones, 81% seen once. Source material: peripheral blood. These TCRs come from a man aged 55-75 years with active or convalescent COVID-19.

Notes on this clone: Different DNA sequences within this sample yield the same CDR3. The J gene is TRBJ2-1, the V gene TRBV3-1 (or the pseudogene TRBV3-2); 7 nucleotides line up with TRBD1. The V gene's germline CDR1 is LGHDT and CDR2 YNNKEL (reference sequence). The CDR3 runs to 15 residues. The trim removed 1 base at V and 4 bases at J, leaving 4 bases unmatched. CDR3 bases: TGTGCCAGCAGCCAAGTAGGGGGCGATTACAATGAGCAGTTCTTC. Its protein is CASSQVGGDYNEQFF.

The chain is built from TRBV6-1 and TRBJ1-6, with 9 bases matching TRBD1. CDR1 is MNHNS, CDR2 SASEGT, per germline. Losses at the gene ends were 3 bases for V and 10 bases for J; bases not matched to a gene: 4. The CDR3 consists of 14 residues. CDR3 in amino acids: CASSEGQGRSPLHF. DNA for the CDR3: TGTGCCAGCAGTGAGGGACAGGGAAGATCACCCCTCCACTTT.

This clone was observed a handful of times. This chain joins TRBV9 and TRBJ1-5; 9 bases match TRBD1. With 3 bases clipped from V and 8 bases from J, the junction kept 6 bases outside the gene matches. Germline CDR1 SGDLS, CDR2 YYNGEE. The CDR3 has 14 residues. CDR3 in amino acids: CASSATGGREPQHF. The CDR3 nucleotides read TGTGCCAGCAGCGCCACAGGGGGCAGGGAGCCCCAGCATTTT.

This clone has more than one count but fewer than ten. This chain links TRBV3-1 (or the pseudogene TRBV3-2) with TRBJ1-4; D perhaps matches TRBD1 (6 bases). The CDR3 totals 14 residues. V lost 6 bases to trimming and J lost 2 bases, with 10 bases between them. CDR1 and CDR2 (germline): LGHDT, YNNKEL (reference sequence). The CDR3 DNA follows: TGTGCCAGCAGTCGCCAGGGGACTAATGAAAAACTGTTTTTT. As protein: CASSRQGTNEKLFF.

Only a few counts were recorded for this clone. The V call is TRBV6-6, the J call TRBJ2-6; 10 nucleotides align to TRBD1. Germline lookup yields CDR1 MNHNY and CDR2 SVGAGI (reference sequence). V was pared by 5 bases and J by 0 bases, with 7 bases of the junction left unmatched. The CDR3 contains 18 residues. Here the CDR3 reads CASSPRTGGSSGANVLTF. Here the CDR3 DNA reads TGTGCCAGCAGTCCGCGGACAGGGGGGAGCTCTGGGGCCAACGTCCTGACTTTC.

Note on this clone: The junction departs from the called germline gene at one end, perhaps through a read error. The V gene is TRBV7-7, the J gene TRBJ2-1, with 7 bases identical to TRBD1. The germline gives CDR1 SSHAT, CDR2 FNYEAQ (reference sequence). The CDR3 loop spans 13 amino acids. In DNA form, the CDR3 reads TGTGCTAGCAGCTTTTCACAGGGGAATGAGCAGTTCTTC. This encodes CASSFSQGNEQFF.

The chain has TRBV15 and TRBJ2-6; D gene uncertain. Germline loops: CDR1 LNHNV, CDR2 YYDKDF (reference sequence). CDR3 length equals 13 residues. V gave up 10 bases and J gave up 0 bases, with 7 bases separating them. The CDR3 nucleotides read TGTGCCATCCGGAGCTCTGGGGCCAACGTCCTGACTTTC. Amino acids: CAIRSSGANVLTF.

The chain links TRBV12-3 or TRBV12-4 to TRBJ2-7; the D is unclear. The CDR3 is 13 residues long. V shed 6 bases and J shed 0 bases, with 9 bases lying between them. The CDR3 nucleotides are TGTGCCAGCAGGTCGTACTCCTCCTACGAGCAGTACTTC. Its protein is CASRSYSSYEQYF.

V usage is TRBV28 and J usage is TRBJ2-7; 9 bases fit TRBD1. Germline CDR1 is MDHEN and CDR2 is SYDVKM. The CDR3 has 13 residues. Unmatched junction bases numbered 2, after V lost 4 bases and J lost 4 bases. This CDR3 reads CASSSGQGYEQYF. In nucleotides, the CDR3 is TGTGCCAGCAGTTCTGGACAGGGGTACGAGCAGTACTTC.

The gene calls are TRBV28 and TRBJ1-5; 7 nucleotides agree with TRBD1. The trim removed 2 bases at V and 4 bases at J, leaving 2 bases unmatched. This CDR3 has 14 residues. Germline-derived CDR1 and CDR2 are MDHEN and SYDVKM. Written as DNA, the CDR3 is TGTGCCAGCAGTTTAAGACAGGGTAATCAGCCCCAGCATTTT. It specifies CASSLRQGNQPQHF.

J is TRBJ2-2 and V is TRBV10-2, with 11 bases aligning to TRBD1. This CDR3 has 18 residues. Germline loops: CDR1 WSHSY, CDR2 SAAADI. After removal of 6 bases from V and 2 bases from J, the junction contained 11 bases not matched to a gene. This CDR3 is CASRGQGALITNTGELFF. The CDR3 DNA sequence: TGCGCCAGCAGAGGACAGGGGGCACTGATAACTAACACCGGGGAGCTGTTTTTT.

The CDR3 protein is CASSPGASTNEKLFF. The CDR3, as DNA: TGTGCCAGCAGCCCCGGAGCATCAACTAATGAAAAACTGTTTTTT. V is TRBV6-2 or TRBV6-3 and J is TRBJ1-4; no reliable D call. Germline assignment: CDR1 MNHEY and CDR2 SVGEGT. Trimming removed 6 bases at V and 0 bases at J, with 11 bases between. The CDR3 consists of 15 residues.

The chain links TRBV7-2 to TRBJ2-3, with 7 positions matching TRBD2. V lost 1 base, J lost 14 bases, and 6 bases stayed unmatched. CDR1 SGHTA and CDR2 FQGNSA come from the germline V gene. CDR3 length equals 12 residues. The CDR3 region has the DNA TGTGCCAGCAGCTTAGGGACTAGTTTTCCGTATTTT. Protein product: CASSLGTSFPYF.

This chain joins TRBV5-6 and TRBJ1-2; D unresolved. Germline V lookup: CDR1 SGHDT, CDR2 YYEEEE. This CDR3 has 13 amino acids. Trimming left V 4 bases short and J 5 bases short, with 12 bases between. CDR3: CASSVVVTYGYTF. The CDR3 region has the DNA TGTGCCAGCAGCGTCGTCGTTACATATGGCTACACCTTC.

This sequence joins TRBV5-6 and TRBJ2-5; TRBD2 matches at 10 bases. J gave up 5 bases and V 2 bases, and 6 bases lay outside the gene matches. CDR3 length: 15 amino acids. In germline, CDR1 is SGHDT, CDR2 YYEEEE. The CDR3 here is CASSFRLAGVETQYF. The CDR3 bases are TGTGCCAGCAGCTTTCGACTAGCGGGTGTGGAGACCCAGTACTTC. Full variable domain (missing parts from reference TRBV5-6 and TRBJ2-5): DAGVTQSPTHLIKTRGQQVTLRCSPKSGHDTVSWYQQALGQGPQFIFQYYEEEERQRGNFPDRFSGHQFPNYSSELNVNALLLGDSALYLCASSFRLAGVETQYFGPGTRLLVL.

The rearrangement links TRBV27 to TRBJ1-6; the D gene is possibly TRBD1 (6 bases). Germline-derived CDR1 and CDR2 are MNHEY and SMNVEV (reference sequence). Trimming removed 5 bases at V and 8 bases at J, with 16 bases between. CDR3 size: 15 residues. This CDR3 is CASSPTGRSYSPLHF. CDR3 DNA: TGTGCCAGCAGTCCGACAGGACGATCGTATTCACCCCTCCACTTT.

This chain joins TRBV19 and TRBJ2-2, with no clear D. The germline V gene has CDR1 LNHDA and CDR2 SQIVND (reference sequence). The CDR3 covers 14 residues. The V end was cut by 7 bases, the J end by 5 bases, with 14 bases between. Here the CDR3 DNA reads TGTGCCAGTACCAAACCGGAGAATACCGGGGAGCTGTTTTTT. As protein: CASTKPENTGELFF.

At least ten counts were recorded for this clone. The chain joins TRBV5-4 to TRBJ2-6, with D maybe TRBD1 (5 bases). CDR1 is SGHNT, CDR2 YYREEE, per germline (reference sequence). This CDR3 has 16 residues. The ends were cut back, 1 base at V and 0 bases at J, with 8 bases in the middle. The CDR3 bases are TGTGCCAGCAGCTTGCAGGGCAGCTCTGGGGCCAACGTCCTGACTTTC. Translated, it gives CASSLQGSSGANVLTF.

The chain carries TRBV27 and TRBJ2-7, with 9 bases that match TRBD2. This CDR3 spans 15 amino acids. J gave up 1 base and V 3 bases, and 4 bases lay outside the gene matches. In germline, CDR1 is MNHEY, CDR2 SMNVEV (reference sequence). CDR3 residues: CASSFSREGSYEQYF. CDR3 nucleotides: TGTGCCAGCAGTTTTTCGCGGGAGGGTTCCTACGAGCAGTACTTC.

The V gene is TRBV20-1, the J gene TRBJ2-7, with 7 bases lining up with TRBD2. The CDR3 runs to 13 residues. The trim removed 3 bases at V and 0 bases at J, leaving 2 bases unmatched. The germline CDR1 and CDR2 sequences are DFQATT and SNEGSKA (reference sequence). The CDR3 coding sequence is TGCAGTGCTAGTCGGACTAGCTCCTACGAGCAGTACTTC. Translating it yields CSASRTSSYEQYF.

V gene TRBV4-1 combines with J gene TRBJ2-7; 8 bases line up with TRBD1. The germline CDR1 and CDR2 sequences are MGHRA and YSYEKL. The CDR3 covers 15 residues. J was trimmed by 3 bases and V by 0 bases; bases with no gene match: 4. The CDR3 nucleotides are TGCGCCAGCAGCCAAGAGGGACAGGTTTTCTACGAGCAGTACTTC. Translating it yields CASSQEGQVFYEQYF.

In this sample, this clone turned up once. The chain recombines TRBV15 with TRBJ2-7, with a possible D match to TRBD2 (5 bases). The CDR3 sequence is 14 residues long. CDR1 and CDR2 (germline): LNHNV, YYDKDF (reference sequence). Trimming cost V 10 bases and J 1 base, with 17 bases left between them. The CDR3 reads CAIKRDAVSYEQYF. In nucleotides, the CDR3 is TGTGCCATCAAGAGGGATGCGGTTTCCTACGAGCAGTACTTC.

CDR3 in DNA: TGTGCCAGCAGCCCAGGGACTAGCGCGAAGCAGTTCTTC. Encoded protein: CASSPGTSAKQFF. V usage is TRBV3-1 (or the pseudogene TRBV3-2) and J usage is TRBJ2-1; TRBD2 matches at 10 bases. Unmatched junction bases numbered 5, after V lost 4 bases and J lost 11 bases. Germline values: CDR1 LGHDT, CDR2 YNNKEL (reference sequence). CDR3 size: 13 residues.

In DNA, the CDR3 is TGTGCCAGCAGCCCAAGCGACAGGGAACGGACTGAAGCTTTCTTT. Translated, it gives CASSPSDRERTEAFF. The chain couples TRBV7-3 to TRBJ1-1, with 7 positions matching TRBD1. CDR1 is SGHTA, CDR2 FQGTGA, per germline. After removal of 5 bases from V and 5 bases from J, the junction contained 11 bases not matched to a gene. The CDR3 spans 15 residues.

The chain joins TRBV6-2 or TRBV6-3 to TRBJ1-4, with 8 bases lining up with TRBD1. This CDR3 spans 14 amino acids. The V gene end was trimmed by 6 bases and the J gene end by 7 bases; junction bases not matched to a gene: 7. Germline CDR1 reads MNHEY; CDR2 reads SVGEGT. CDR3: CASSSGQGGEKLFF. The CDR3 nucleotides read TGTGCCAGCAGCTCCGGACAGGGTGGTGAAAAACTGTTTTTT.

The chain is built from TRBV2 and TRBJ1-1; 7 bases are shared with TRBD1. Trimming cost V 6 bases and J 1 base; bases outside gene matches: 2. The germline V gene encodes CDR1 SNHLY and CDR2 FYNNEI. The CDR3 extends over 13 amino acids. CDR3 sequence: CASRGQWNTEAFF. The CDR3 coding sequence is TGTGCCAGCAGGGGACAGTGGAACACTGAAGCTTTCTTT. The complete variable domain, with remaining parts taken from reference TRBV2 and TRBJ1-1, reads EPEVTQTPSHQVTQMGQEVILRCVPISNHLYFYWYRQILGQKVEFLVSFYNNEISEKSEIFDDQFSVERPDGSNFTLKIRSTKLEDSAMYFCASRGQWNTEAFFGQGTRLTVV.